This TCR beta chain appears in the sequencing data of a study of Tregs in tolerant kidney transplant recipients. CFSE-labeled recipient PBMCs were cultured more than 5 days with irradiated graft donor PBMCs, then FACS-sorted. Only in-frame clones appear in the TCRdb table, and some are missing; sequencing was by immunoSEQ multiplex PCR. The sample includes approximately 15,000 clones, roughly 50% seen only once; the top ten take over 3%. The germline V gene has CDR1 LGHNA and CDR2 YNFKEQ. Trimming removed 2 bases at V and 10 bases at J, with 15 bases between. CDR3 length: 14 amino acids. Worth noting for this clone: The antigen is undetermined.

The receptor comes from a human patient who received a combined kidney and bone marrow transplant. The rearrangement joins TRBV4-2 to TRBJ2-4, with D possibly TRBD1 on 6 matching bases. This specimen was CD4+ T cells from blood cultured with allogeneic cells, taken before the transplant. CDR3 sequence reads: CASSQNTRRGIQYF. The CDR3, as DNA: TGTGCCAGCAGCCAAAATACCCGAAGGGGGATTCAGTACTTC.